This T cell receptor (beta chain) was sequenced for a study of T cell responses to AZD1222 COVID-19 vaccine. General study results and limits: Donors were largely white British and mainly female; clonal diversity was possibly underestimated.

On this clone itself: Its antigen is unidentified.

The assay was immunoSEQ multiplex PCR, and TCRdb's table has in-frame clones only and misses some. Among about 140,000 clones listed, about four fifths were seen once. This CDR3 region has 15 residues. Germline CDR1 reads SEHNR; CDR2 reads FQNEAQ (reference sequence). V lost 1 base, J lost 0 bases, and 8 bases lay in between. The input for sequencing was peripheral blood, taken on day 0 of AZD1222 vaccination. This sequence originates from an adult in good health. The rearrangement joins TRBV7-9 to TRBJ2-3; perhaps TRBD1 as D (5 bases). Here the CDR3 DNA reads TGTGCCAGCAGCTTAGTGGGGCAGAGCACAGATACGCAGTATTTT. It is translated as CASSLVGQSTDTQYF. Looking up the rest from reference TRBV7-9 and TRBJ2-3 gives the full variable domain: DTGVSQNPRHKITKRGQNVTFRCDPISEHNRLYWYRQTLGQGPEFLTYFQNEAQLEKSRLLSDRFSAERPKGSFSTLEIQRTEQGDSAMYLCASSLVGQSTDTQYFGPGTRLTVL.